The entry that follows covers one T cell receptor beta chain sequence. CDR1 is KGHSH, CDR2 LQKENI, per germline. The V gene end was trimmed by 1 base and the J gene end by 1 base; junction bases not matched to a gene: 13. CDR3 size: 19 residues. This entry is derived from a study of blood T cell repertoires in COVID-19. Libraries were prepared by immunoSEQ multiplex PCR; TCRdb keeps only in-frame clonotypes and omits some of them. Of about 93,000 clones listed, 70% to 80% were seen once; the top ten hold about 15%. The rearrangement joins TRBV18 to TRBJ2-7; 10 nucleotides align to TRBD2. The sequencing input was peripheral blood. The receptor comes from a human donor in a cohort sampled during active COVID-19. This CDR3 is CASSPLPGLAGDSSYEQYF. Here the CDR3 DNA reads TGTGCCAGCTCACCACTACCCGGGCTAGCGGGAGACTCGTCCTACGAGCAGTACTTC.